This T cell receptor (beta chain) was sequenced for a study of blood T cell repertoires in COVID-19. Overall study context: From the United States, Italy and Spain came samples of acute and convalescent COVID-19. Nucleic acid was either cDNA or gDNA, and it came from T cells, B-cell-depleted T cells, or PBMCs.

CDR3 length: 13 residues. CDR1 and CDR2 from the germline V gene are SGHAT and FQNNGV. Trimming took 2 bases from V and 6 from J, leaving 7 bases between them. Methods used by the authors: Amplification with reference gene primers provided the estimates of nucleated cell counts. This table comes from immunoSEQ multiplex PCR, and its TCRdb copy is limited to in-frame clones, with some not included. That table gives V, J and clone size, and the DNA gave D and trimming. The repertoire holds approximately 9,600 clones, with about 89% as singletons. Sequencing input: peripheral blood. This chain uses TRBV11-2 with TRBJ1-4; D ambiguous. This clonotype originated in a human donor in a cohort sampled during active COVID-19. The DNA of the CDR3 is TGTGCCAGCAGCTTAAACAGTTATGAAAAACTGTTTTTT. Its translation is CASSLNSYEKLFF.